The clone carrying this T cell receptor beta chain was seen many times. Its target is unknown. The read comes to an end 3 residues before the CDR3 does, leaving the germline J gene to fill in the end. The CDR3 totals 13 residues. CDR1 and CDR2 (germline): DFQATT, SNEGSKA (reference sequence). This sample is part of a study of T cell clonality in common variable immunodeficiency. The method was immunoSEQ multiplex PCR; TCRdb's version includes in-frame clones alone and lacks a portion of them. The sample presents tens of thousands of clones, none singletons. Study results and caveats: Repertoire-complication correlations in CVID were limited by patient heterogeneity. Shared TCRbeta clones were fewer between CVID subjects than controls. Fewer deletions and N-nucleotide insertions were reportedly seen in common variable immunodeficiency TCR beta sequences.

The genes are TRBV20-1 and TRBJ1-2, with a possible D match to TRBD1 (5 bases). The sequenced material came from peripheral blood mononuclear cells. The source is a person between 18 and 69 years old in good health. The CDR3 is CSATTQGGAGYTF. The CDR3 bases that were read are TGCAGTGCAACCACCCAAGGTGGGGCGGGC.